One and the same sample provided the 27 T cell receptor beta chains below, sequenced in a study of tumor-infiltrating lymphocytes in localized non-small cell lung cancer (dated by TCRdb to 2020 to 2022). Libraries were built with the immunoSEQ multiplex PCR assay. Not all clones reach the TCRdb copy of this immuneACCESS table, which keeps in-frame sequences only. Checked studies attribute under half of the gap to unresolved V genes and leave the rest unexplained. The sample table records 21,000 or so clones; approximately 80% of these occur just once. Of the sample, 3.4% is held by the ten largest clones. Specimen: lung tumor tissue. The source of these receptors is a human donor with non-small cell lung cancer.

CDR3 nucleotide sequence: TGTGCCAGCTCACCACCGTCTGACGGTACGCAGTATTTT. Protein: CASSPPSDGTQYF. V gene TRBV18 combines with J gene TRBJ2-3; D unresolved. The length of the CDR3 is 13 residues. Trimming shortened V by 0 bases and J by 8 bases, and 9 bases separated the two germline ends. Germline CDR1 and CDR2: KGHSH and LQKENI.

V gene TRBV27 combines with J gene TRBJ1-1; 7 bases fit TRBD1. The V gene's germline CDR1 is MNHEY and CDR2 SMNVEV (reference sequence). V lost 7 bases and J lost 4; bases outside the gene matches: 6. The CDR3 has 13 amino acids. Here the CDR3 reads CASKLPGGTEAFF. The CDR3 region has the DNA TGTGCCAGCAAGCTCCCAGGGGGCACTGAAGCTTTCTTT.

V gene TRBV11-2 combines with J gene TRBJ2-2; tentatively, D is TRBD1 or TRBD2 (6 bases each). The CDR3 is made up of 14 amino acids. V gave up 2 bases and J gave up 6 bases, with 10 bases separating them. Germline V gene data show CDR1 as SGHAT and CDR2 as FQNNGV. This CDR3 reads CASSLSGAAGELFF. CDR3 coding DNA: TGTGCCAGCAGCTTATCGGGGGCTGCCGGGGAGCTGTTTTTT.

This clone was counted between two and nine times. The rearrangement joins TRBV4-1 to TRBJ1-5, with D uncertain. V was pared by 6 bases and J by 4 bases, with 10 bases between. The CDR3 extends over 13 amino acids. Germline V gives CDR1 MGHRA, CDR2 YSYEKL. The CDR3, as DNA: TGCGCCAGCAGTCCCGAATCTAATCAGCCCCAGCATTTT. It yields the protein CASSPESNQPQHF.

This clone was found a few times. V usage is TRBV18 and J usage is TRBJ2-7; 9 nucleotides align to TRBD2. CDR1 and CDR2 (germline): KGHSH, LQKENI. V gave up 8 bases and J gave up 3 bases; unmatched junction bases: 8. The CDR3 has 14 residues. CDR3 region: CASASGTSIYEQYF. The CDR3 coding sequence is TGTGCCAGCGCCTCCGGGACTAGCATCTACGAGCAGTACTTC.

DNA of the CDR3: TGCGCCAGCAGCTTGGCAGGGGCGGGCGACACAGATACGCAGTATTTT. Its translation: CASSLAGAGDTDTQYF. V gene TRBV5-1 combines with J gene TRBJ2-3; TRBD1 might be the D (6 bases). Germline V gives CDR1 SGHRS, CDR2 YFSETQ. Trimming took 0 bases from V and 2 from J, leaving 13 bases between them. The CDR3 runs to 16 residues.

The rearrangement links TRBV6-9 to TRBJ2-7; TRBD2 matches at 11 bases. The CDR3 is 15 amino acids. V shed 5 bases, J shed 2 bases, and the junction held 5 bases outside the gene matches. The germline CDR1 and CDR2 sequences are MNHGY and SVAAGI. In DNA form, the CDR3 reads TGTGCCAGCAGTCCTCAGGGACTAGCGGCCTACGAGCAGTACTTC. Residues: CASSPQGLAAYEQYF.

The count of this clone is one. CDR3 sequence (DNA): TGCGCCAGCAGCCTCAGGGCGGTAGGGGTCGACGAGCAGTACTTC. It codes for CASSLRAVGVDEQYF. The J gene is TRBJ2-7, the V gene TRBV4-3, with D tentatively TRBD1 (5 bases). CDR1 LGHNA and CDR2 YSLEER come from the germline V gene. Deletions cut 4 bases from V and 5 bases from J, with 18 bases between. The CDR3 contains 15 residues.

The rearrangement links TRBV28 to TRBJ2-5; 11 bases match TRBD2. The ends lost 1 base at V and 1 base at J; junction bases unmatched: 2. This CDR3 is built from 16 residues. Per germline, CDR1 MDHEN and CDR2 SYDVKM. CDR3 loop: CASSLSTSGGQETQYF. CDR3 nucleotides: TGTGCCAGCAGTTTATCTACTAGCGGGGGCCAAGAGACCCAGTACTTC. Using reference TRBV28 and TRBJ2-5 for the parts outside the CDR3, the full variable domain is DVKVTQSSRYLVKRTGEKVFLECVQDMDHENMFWYRQDPGLGLRLIYFSYDVKMKEKGDIPEGYSVSREKKERFSLILESASTNQTSMYLCASSLSTSGGQETQYFGPGTRLLVL.

This clone was seen only once. The J gene is TRBJ2-2, the V gene TRBV7-2, with a tentative D call TRBD2 (6 bases). CDR1 and CDR2 from the germline V gene are SGHTA and FQGNSA. V lost 6 bases and J 6 bases, leaving 17 bases between the germline ends. CDR3 size: 15 residues. CDR3 coding DNA: TGTGCCAGCAGGTCACTAGCAGCCCGAGCCGGGGAGCTGTTTTTT. It translates to CASRSLAARAGELFF.

This chain connects TRBV18 to TRBJ2-7; D gene uncertain. This CDR3 is built from 12 residues. Germline V gene lookup returns CDR1 KGHSH and CDR2 LQKENI. Trimming removed 3 bases at V and 0 bases at J, with 3 bases between. The CDR3 reads CASSPSSYEQYF. Here the CDR3 DNA reads TGTGCCAGCTCACCCAGCTCCTACGAGCAGTACTTC. The full variable domain, with the rest looked up from reference TRBV18 and TRBJ2-7, is NAGVMQNPRHLVRRRGQEARLRCSPMKGHSHVYWYRQLPEEGLKFMVYLQKENIIDESGMPKERFSAEFPKEGPSILRIQQVVRGDSAAYFCASSPSSYEQYFGPGTRLTVT.

V is TRBV7-7 and J is TRBJ2-2; D not resolved. CDR3 length equals 14 residues. Germline lookup yields CDR1 SSHAT and CDR2 FNYEAQ (reference sequence). The CDR3 coding sequence is TGTGCTACCCGTATCGGGCCGAACACCGGGGAGCTGTTTTTT. It encodes CATRIGPNTGELFF.

This clone was seen only a few times. V usage is TRBV9 and J usage is TRBJ2-7, with 10 bases fitting TRBD2. CDR1 SGDLS and CDR2 YYNGEE come from the germline V gene. The trim removed 4 bases at V and 2 bases at J, leaving 6 bases unmatched. The CDR3 length is 15 residues. CDR3 region: CASSQGTSAAYEQYF. The CDR3 DNA follows: TGTGCCAGCAGCCAGGGGACTAGCGCAGCCTACGAGCAGTACTTC.

The chain couples TRBV5-6 to TRBJ1-4; the match to TRBD1 covers 9 bases. The trim removed 0 bases at V and 8 bases at J, leaving 14 bases unmatched. The V gene's germline CDR1 is SGHDT and CDR2 YYEEEE. CDR3 length: 18 residues. DNA of the CDR3: TGTGCCAGCAGCTTGGGACGACAGGGGGGCAAGGAGGCGGAAAAACTGTTTTTT. It yields the protein CASSLGRQGGKEAEKLFF.

This rearrangement joins TRBV12-5 to TRBJ2-5; 11 positions agree with TRBD2. The length of the CDR3 is 15 residues. Trimming removed 6 bases from V and 4 bases from J; junction bases left unmatched: 7. Per germline, CDR1 LGHNT and CDR2 FRNRAP. The DNA for the CDR3 is TGTGCTAGTGGATTCGGAACTAGCGGGAGAGAGACCCAGTACTTC. This codes for CASGFGTSGRETQYF.

This clone was picked up a small number of times. This chain joins TRBV27 and TRBJ1-1; 7 bases fit TRBD1. The CDR3 has 14 residues. The germline V gene encodes CDR1 MNHEY and CDR2 SMNVEV (reference sequence). Trimming at V came to 6 bases and at J to 1 base, leaving 5 bases not matched to a gene. The CDR3 loop is CASSPGTANTEAFF. For the CDR3, the DNA is TGTGCCAGCAGCCCCGGGACAGCGAACACTGAAGCTTTCTTT.

This clone is a singleton in its sample. The chain couples TRBV4-3 to TRBJ2-6; D remains ambiguous. The CDR3 has 18 residues. The ends were cut back, 0 bases at V and 0 bases at J, with 12 bases in the middle. From germline, CDR1 is LGHNA and CDR2 YSLEER. CDR3 sequence reads: CASSQDFRSSSGANVLTF. For the CDR3, the DNA is TGCGCCAGCAGCCAAGATTTCCGTAGTAGCTCTGGGGCCAACGTCCTGACTTTC.

The chain recombines TRBV2 with TRBJ1-5, with TRBD1 matching 7 bases. The germline V gene encodes CDR1 SNHLY and CDR2 FYNNEI. There are 15 residues in the CDR3. V dropped 2 bases and J dropped 5; count of bases not matched to a gene: 6. This chain's CDR3 is CASSEPTGYHQPQHF. CDR3 nucleotide sequence: TGTGCCAGCAGTGAACCGACAGGGTATCATCAGCCCCAGCATTTT.

This clone turned up a few times. This rearrangement joins TRBV7-2 to TRBJ1-3; D not certain. In germline, CDR1 is SGHTA, CDR2 FQGNSA. Trimming cost V 1 base and J 11 bases, with 12 bases left between them. The CDR3 is 13 residues long. The CDR3 region is CASSLDPSGAIYF. DNA for the CDR3: TGTGCCAGCAGCTTAGATCCCTCTGGAGCCATATATTTT.

The table lists this clone with a few counts. This chain joins TRBV5-5 and TRBJ1-5; 9 bases align to TRBD1. The CDR3 runs 15 residues. Germline assignment: CDR1 SGHKS and CDR2 YYEKEE (reference sequence). V was pared by 5 bases and J by 1 base, with 4 bases of the junction left unmatched. The CDR3 region is CASRRTGASNQPQHF. CDR3 in DNA: TGTGCCAGCAGACGGACAGGGGCGAGCAATCAGCCCCAGCATTTT.

This clone has more than one count but fewer than ten. The chain has TRBV7-2 and TRBJ2-7, with D perhaps given as TRBD1 or TRBD2 (7 bases each). Trimming cost V 5 bases and J 2 bases, with 16 bases left between them. The CDR3 is made up of 15 amino acids. Germline V lookup: CDR1 SGHTA, CDR2 FQGNSA. The CDR3 protein is CASSPYSGGAYEQYF. Written as DNA, the CDR3 is TGTGCCAGCAGCCCGTACTCAGGGGGGGCCTACGAGCAGTACTTC.

This chain uses TRBV6-6 with TRBJ1-5, with D perhaps TRBD1 (6 bases). Germline V gene data show CDR1 as MNHNY and CDR2 as SVGAGI (reference sequence). Trimming pared 2 bases from V and 3 bases from J, leaving 8 bases between. This CDR3 contains 14 residues. CDR3 sequence: CASSYGGFNQPQHF. Written as DNA, the CDR3 is TGTGCCAGCAGTTACGGGGGCTTCAATCAGCCCCAGCATTTT.

This rearrangement joins TRBV7-9 to TRBJ2-2, with D unresolved. Germline loops: CDR1 SEHNR, CDR2 FQNEAQ (reference sequence). This CDR3 is 11 amino acids long. The V end was cut by 5 bases, the J end by 8 bases, with 6 bases between. The CDR3 reads CASSPIGELFF. Here the CDR3 DNA reads TGTGCCAGCAGCCCCATAGGGGAGCTGTTTTTT.

This chain joins TRBV29-1 and TRBJ2-7; D unresolved. Germline V gene lookup returns CDR1 SQVTM and CDR2 ANQGSEA. This CDR3 is built from 13 residues. The V end lost 4 bases, the J end lost 0 bases, and 10 bases lay between the germline ends. In DNA form, the CDR3 reads TGCAGCGTTGCGAGCATGAACTCCTACGAGCAGTACTTC. Its translation is CSVASMNSYEQYF.

The rearrangement uses TRBV7-6 and TRBJ2-3, with D possibly TRBD1 on 5 matching bases. V was trimmed by 1 base and J by 0 bases, leaving 8 bases between them. This CDR3 is built from 15 residues. Germline CDR1 reads SGHVS; CDR2 reads FNYEAQ. The CDR3 spells CASSLGGVSTDTQYF. In nucleotides, the CDR3 is TGTGCCAGCAGCTTAGGGGGCGTTAGCACAGATACGCAGTATTTT.

This rearrangement joins TRBV5-1 to TRBJ2-4; D not resolved. Trimming cost V 4 bases and J 8 bases, with 19 bases left between them. CDR3 length equals 15 residues. Germline-derived CDR1 and CDR2 are SGHRS and YFSETQ. In DNA, the CDR3 is TGCGCCAGCAGCCCCGGTGGTCGGCAACTGGACATTCAGTACTTC. Translation gives CASSPGGRQLDIQYF. Full variable domain (remainder filled in from reference TRBV5-1 and TRBJ2-4): KAGVTQTPRYLIKTRGQQVTLSCSPISGHRSVSWYQQTPGQGLQFLFEYFSETQRNKGNFPGRFSGRQFSNSRSEMNVSTLELGDSALYLCASSPGGRQLDIQYFGAGTRLSVL.

V usage is TRBV5-6 and J usage is TRBJ1-3; D gene unclear. The V end was cut by 5 bases, the J end by 0 bases, with 12 bases between. CDR3 length equals 15 residues. Germline values: CDR1 SGHDT, CDR2 YYEEEE. The CDR3 sequence is CASSRARVSGNTIYF. In DNA form, the CDR3 reads TGTGCCAGCAGTCGTGCGAGAGTCTCTGGAAACACCATATATTTT.